Following are 27 T cell receptor beta chains from one sample sequenced in a study of neurological immune-mediated disorders. TCRdb analysed the 5' RACE reads with MiXCR anew, one entry per CDR3 protein. The sample lists 20,000 to 25,000 distinct CDR3 sequences, around 16% seen once, with around 15% in the top ten. The specimen was PBMCs. Receptors were obtained from a female donor with HTLV-1-associated myelopathy (HAM/TSP).

This clonotype was seen repeatedly, ten times or more. The genes are TRBV5-1 and TRBJ2-3; 8 nucleotides align to TRBD1. The CDR3 extends over 16 amino acids. V lost 2 bases, J lost 0 bases, and 5 bases stayed unmatched. Germline V gene lookup returns CDR1 SGHRS and CDR2 YFSETQ. The CDR3 loop is CASSLGTGTSTDTQYF. The DNA of the CDR3 is TGCGCCAGCAGCTTAGGGACAGGAACTAGCACAGATACGCAGTATTTT. Full variable domain (rest looked up from reference TRBV5-1 and TRBJ2-3): KAGVTQTPRYLIKTRGQQVTLSCSPISGHRSVSWYQQTPGQGLQFLFEYFSETQRNKGNFPGRFSGRQFSNSRSEMNVSTLELGDSALYLCASSLGTGTSTDTQYFGPGTRLTVL.

In this sample, this clonotype is medium-sized. This chain uses TRBV4-3 with TRBJ2-2; TRBD2 matches 7 bases. The CDR3 length is 14 residues. After removal of 4 bases from V and 3 bases from J, the junction contained 2 bases not matched to a gene. CDR1 is LGHNA and CDR2 is YSLEER in the germline V gene. CDR3: CASSLAGDTGELFF. In DNA form, the CDR3 reads TGCGCCAGCAGCCTTGCGGGGGACACCGGGGAGCTGTTTTTT.

The chain combines TRBV19 with TRBJ2-2; 10 bases are shared with TRBD1. With 5 bases clipped from V and 4 bases from J, the junction kept 10 bases outside the gene matches. This CDR3 contains 17 residues. Germline V gene data show CDR1 as LNHDA and CDR2 as SQIVND (reference sequence). The CDR3 DNA reads TGTGCCAGTAGTCTCACCGGGACAGGGGCGACCACCGGGGAGCTGTTTTTT. The encoded protein is CASSLTGTGATTGELFF. Based on the CDR3 plus reference TRBV19 and TRBJ2-2, the full variable domain is DGGITQSPKYLFRKEGQNVTLSCEQNLNHDAMYWYRQDPGQGLRLIYYSQIVNDFQKGDIAEGYSVSREKKESFPLTVTSAQKNPTAFYLCASSLTGTGATTGELFFGEGSRLTVL.

This clonotype appeared many times. The chain joins TRBV5-1 to TRBJ1-6, with D maybe TRBD1 (5 bases). With 4 bases removed from V and 0 bases from J, the gap between germline ends came to 14 bases. Per germline, CDR1 SGHRS and CDR2 YFSETQ. This CDR3 has 17 residues. The CDR3 sequence is CASSHGTLSSYNSPLHF. The CDR3 bases are TGCGCCAGCAGCCACGGGACGTTGAGCTCCTATAATTCACCCCTCCACTTT.

This clonotype was counted many times. The chain carries TRBV28 and TRBJ2-1; 7 bases align to TRBD2. Trimming removed 4 bases from V and 0 bases from J; junction bases left unmatched: 6. The CDR3 is 16 amino acids. Germline loops: CDR1 MDHEN, CDR2 SYDVKM. In DNA, the CDR3 is TGTGCCAGCAGTTCAAGCGGGGTGGGCTCCTACAATGAGCAGTTCTTC. This encodes CASSSSGVGSYNEQFF.

This clonotype came up many times. The chain combines TRBV20-1 with TRBJ2-5; TRBD2 aligns across 9 bases. The CDR3 consists of 15 residues. Germline V lookup: CDR1 DFQATT, CDR2 SNEGSKA (reference sequence). V was clipped by 1 base and J by 2 bases; unmatched bases: 5. The CDR3 sequence is CSARAAGGLQETQYF. Here the CDR3 DNA reads TGCAGTGCTAGAGCAGCGGGGGGCTTACAAGAGACCCAGTACTTC.

This clonotype has a count of ten or more. V gene TRBV25-1 combines with J gene TRBJ2-7; 8 bases match TRBD1. This CDR3 has 13 amino acids. Germline V CDR1 and CDR2: MGHDK, SYGVNS. J was trimmed by 6 bases and V by 4 bases; bases with no gene match: 5. The CDR3 DNA reads TGTGCCAGCAGTGGGACAGGGCGGACCGAGCAGTACTTC. Amino acid sequence: CASSGTGRTEQYF.

This clonotype occurred many times. This chain connects TRBV12-3 or TRBV12-4 to TRBJ2-7, with D unclear. The CDR3 totals 12 residues. Trimming cost V 6 bases and J 3 bases, with 9 bases left between them. The CDR3 is CASSSTGYEQYF. The CDR3 nucleotides are TGTGCCAGCAGCTCGACGGGCTACGAGCAGTACTTC.

The chain combines TRBV29-1 with TRBJ2-1; 11 nucleotides agree with TRBD2. This CDR3 region has 15 residues. Germline V gives CDR1 SQVTM, CDR2 ANQGSEA. Germline trimming cut 5 bases from V and 6 bases from J; bases unmatched to any gene: 9. CDR3 amino acids: CSVKISGGDTNEQFF. The CDR3 DNA is TGCAGCGTTAAGATTAGCGGGGGGGACACCAATGAGCAGTTCTTC.

This clonotype came up many times. The V call is TRBV20-1, the J call TRBJ2-7; tentatively, D is TRBD2 (7 bases). The CDR3 totals 13 residues. V lost 3 bases, J lost 6 bases, and 15 bases lay in between. Germline-derived CDR1 and CDR2 are DFQATT and SNEGSKA (reference sequence). This CDR3 is CSASPGGRGEQYF. CDR3 coding DNA: TGCAGTGCTAGCCCCGGGGGGCGAGGCGAGCAGTACTTC.

At least ten counts were recorded for this clonotype. The chain links TRBV20-1 to TRBJ2-3, with TRBD1 matching over 9 bases. The CDR3 totals 18 residues. Trimming at V came to 0 bases and at J to 5 bases, leaving 15 bases not matched to a gene. CDR1 DFQATT and CDR2 SNEGSKA come from the germline V gene (reference sequence). This chain's CDR3 is CSARDPIVGTGMRDTQYF. CDR3 bases: TGCAGTGCTAGAGATCCGATTGTTGGGACAGGGATGCGAGATACGCAGTATTTT.

The chain joins TRBV18 to TRBJ1-1; TRBD1 might be the D (6 bases). Germline-derived CDR1 and CDR2 are KGHSH and LQKENI. The CDR3 consists of 14 residues. CDR3 DNA: TGTTCCATCTCACCACAGGACAGCCTCACTGAAGCTTTCTTT. Translated: CSISPQDSLTEAFF.

This clonotype ranks as medium-sized. The J gene is TRBJ1-2, the V gene TRBV10-3; D not resolved. Trimming cost V 5 bases and J 4 bases, with 5 bases left between them. CDR3 length equals 11 residues. Germline values: CDR1 ENHRY, CDR2 SYGVKD. The CDR3 coding sequence is TGTGCCATCAGTTCCATCTATGGCTACACCTTC. Its translation is CAISSIYGYTF.

By frequency in the sample, this clonotype is medium-sized. V and J are TRBV10-3 and TRBJ2-7; no clear D. The CDR3 sequence is 13 residues long. The ends were cut back, 6 bases at V and 0 bases at J, with 9 bases in the middle. Germline loops: CDR1 ENHRY, CDR2 SYGVKD. The CDR3 DNA reads TGTGCCATCAGACAGTCTAGCTCCTACGAGCAGTACTTC. Protein: CAIRQSSSYEQYF.

This clonotype was detected only a few times. The V and J genes are TRBV19 and TRBJ2-1; D is possibly TRBD1 (6 bases). With 5 bases removed from V and 6 bases from J, the gap between germline ends came to 11 bases. There are 13 residues in the CDR3. Germline V lookup: CDR1 LNHDA, CDR2 SQIVND (reference sequence). The CDR3 DNA is TGTGCCAGTAGTTGGGGGCTTCGCAATGAGCAGTTCTTC. Translating gives CASSWGLRNEQFF.

This clonotype was observed at least ten times. V usage is TRBV7-2 and J usage is TRBJ2-7, with a weak D call TRBD2 (6 bases). The CDR3 sequence is 15 residues long. Trimming left V 3 bases short and J 5 bases short, with 17 bases between. Germline lookup yields CDR1 SGHTA and CDR2 FQGNSA. The CDR3 nucleotides are TGTGCCAGCAGCTTCCGCGGTCCGGGCGGGGACGAGCAGTACTTC. Amino acids: CASSFRGPGGDEQYF.

This clonotype was counted at least ten times. The J gene is TRBJ1-2, the V gene TRBV3-1, with D perhaps TRBD1 (6 bases). Germline lookup yields CDR1 LGHDT and CDR2 YNNKEL (reference sequence). The CDR3 runs 14 residues. The V end was cut by 2 bases, the J end by 6 bases, with 13 bases between. The CDR3 loop reads CASSQSAGADGYTF. In DNA form, the CDR3 reads TGTGCCAGCAGCCAATCGGCGGGGGCCGATGGCTACACCTTC. The entire variable domain, with the rest obtained from reference TRBV3-1 and TRBJ1-2, is as follows: DTAVSQTPKYLVTQMGNDKSIKCEQNLGHDTMYWYKQDSKKFLKIMFSYNNKELIINETVPNRFSPKSPDKAHLNLHINSLELGDSAVYFCASSQSAGADGYTFGSGTRLTVV.

The sample holds many counts of this clonotype. V usage is TRBV7-3 and J usage is TRBJ2-1; 8 nucleotides agree with TRBD2. The trim removed 5 bases at V and 5 bases at J, leaving 11 bases unmatched. CDR1 is SGHTA, CDR2 FQGTGA, per germline. CDR3 size: 16 residues. As DNA, the CDR3 is TGTGCCAGCAGCCGAGGGGGAGCGGGGGCTAACAATGAGCAGTTCTTC. Residues: CASSRGGAGANNEQFF. The full variable domain, in which reference TRBV7-3 and TRBJ2-1 provide the parts outside the CDR3, is GAGVSQTPSNKVTEKGKYVELRCDPISGHTALYWYRQSLGQGPEFLIYFQGTGAADDSGLPNDRFFAVRPEGSVSTLKIQRTERGDSAVYLCASSRGGAGANNEQFFGPGTRLTVL.

This clonotype has a count of ten or more. The chain has TRBV10-2 and TRBJ2-7, with unresolved D. Germline loops: CDR1 WSHSY, CDR2 SAAADI. The CDR3 is 13 amino acids. The chain's CDR3 is CSCNLGSSYEQYF. The CDR3, as DNA: TGCTCATGCAACCTGGGGTCGAGCTACGAGCAGTACTTC.

Many counts were recorded for this clonotype. CDR3 residues: CASSLLETQYF. In nucleotides, the CDR3 is TGTGCCAGCAGCCTCTTGGAGACCCAGTACTTC. This chain uses TRBV7-2 with TRBJ2-5; D remains ambiguous. The ends were cut back, 5 bases at V and 5 bases at J, with 6 bases in the middle. CDR1 is SGHTA and CDR2 is FQGNSA in the germline V gene. The CDR3 is made up of 11 amino acids.

The rearrangement joins TRBV7-7 to TRBJ2-1; D possibly corresponds to TRBD2 (5 bases). Germline CDR1 and CDR2: SSHAT and FNYEAQ (reference sequence). This CDR3 comprises 16 residues. The V and J ends lost 1 base and 4 bases respectively, with 14 bases between them. The CDR3 is CASSLDRSPGYNEQFF. CDR3 coding DNA: TGTGCCAGCAGCTTAGATCGCTCACCGGGGTACAATGAGCAGTTCTTC.

In this sample, this clonotype turned up many times. The rearrangement links TRBV7-2 to TRBJ2-5; 8 nucleotides align to TRBD2. V lost 2 bases and J lost 9; bases outside the gene matches: 8. CDR1 is SGHTA, CDR2 FQGNSA, per germline. The CDR3 consists of 14 residues. The CDR3 nucleotides are TGTGCCAGCAGCTTAACTGGGCCCGGGGGGGCCCAGTACTTC. Amino acid sequence: CASSLTGPGGAQYF.

The chain joins TRBV2 to TRBJ2-1; D may be TRBD1 (6 bases). Germline V lookup: CDR1 SNHLY, CDR2 FYNNEI. The CDR3 totals 13 residues. Trimming shortened V by 10 bases and J by 10 bases, and 20 bases separated the two germline ends. CDR3: CATAGTFGYEQFF. In nucleotides, the CDR3 is TGTGCCACCGCCGGGACATTTGGCTACGAGCAGTTCTTC.

This clonotype is labeled medium-sized. J is TRBJ2-7 and V is TRBV3-1; D ambiguous. Germline V gene data show CDR1 as LGHDT and CDR2 as YNNKEL (reference sequence). There are 13 residues in the CDR3. V lost 4 bases and J lost 6, with 13 bases in between. DNA for the CDR3: TGTGCCAGCAGCCGAACCGCAACAAGCGAGCAGTACTTC. This sequence encodes CASSRTATSEQYF.

This clonotype was counted at least ten times. The genes are TRBV20-1 and TRBJ2-1; D tentatively reads TRBD1 or TRBD2 (5 bases each). Germline-derived CDR1 and CDR2 are DFQATT and SNEGSKA (reference sequence). The CDR3 spans 12 residues. V lost 5 bases and J 5 bases, leaving 10 bases between the germline ends. The CDR3 DNA is TGCAGTGCTTGGGGACGCCACAATGAGCAGTTCTTC. It is translated as CSAWGRHNEQFF.

Ten or more counts support this clonotype. CDR3 in amino acids: CASSLGDSYYGYTF. DNA of the CDR3: TGCGCCAGCAGCTTAGGGGACAGCTACTATGGCTACACCTTC. The chain links TRBV5-1 to TRBJ1-2, with 7 bases lining up with TRBD1. V lost 2 bases, J lost 3 bases, and 4 bases stayed unmatched. Germline CDR1 reads SGHRS; CDR2 reads YFSETQ. This CDR3 spans 14 amino acids. Together with reference TRBV5-1 and TRBJ1-2, the CDR3 gives the full variable domain: KAGVTQTPRYLIKTRGQQVTLSCSPISGHRSVSWYQQTPGQGLQFLFEYFSETQRNKGNFPGRFSGRQFSNSRSEMNVSTLELGDSALYLCASSLGDSYYGYTFGSGTRLTVV.

This clonotype was counted many times. The chain carries TRBV30 and TRBJ2-3, with 12 bases lining up with TRBD2. This CDR3 region has 16 residues. Germline loops: CDR1 GTSNPN, CDR2 SVGIG (reference sequence). V was clipped by 3 bases and J by 2 bases; unmatched bases: 6. CDR3 amino acids: CAWRRGLAGSTDTQYF. The CDR3 DNA is TGTGCCTGGAGGAGAGGACTAGCGGGATCCACAGATACGCAGTATTTT.